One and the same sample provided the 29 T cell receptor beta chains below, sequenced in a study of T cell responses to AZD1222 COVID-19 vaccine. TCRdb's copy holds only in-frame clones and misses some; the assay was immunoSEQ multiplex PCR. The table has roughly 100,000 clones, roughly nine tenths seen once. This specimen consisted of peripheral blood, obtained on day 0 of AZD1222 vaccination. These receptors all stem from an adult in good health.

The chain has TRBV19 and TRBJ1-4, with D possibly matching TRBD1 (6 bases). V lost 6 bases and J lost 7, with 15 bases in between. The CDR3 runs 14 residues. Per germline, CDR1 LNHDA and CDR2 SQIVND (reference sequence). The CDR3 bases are TGTGCCAGTAGCCCTCGGGACACCAGTGAAAAACTGTTTTTT. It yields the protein CASSPRDTSEKLFF.

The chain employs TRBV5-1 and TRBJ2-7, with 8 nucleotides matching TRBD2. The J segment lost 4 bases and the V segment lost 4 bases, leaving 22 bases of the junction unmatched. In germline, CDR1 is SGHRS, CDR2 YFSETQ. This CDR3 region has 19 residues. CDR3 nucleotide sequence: TGCGCCAGCAGCCAACCCCAACCGAGCGGGAGTTATCTTAAGTACGAGCAGTACTTC. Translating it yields CASSQPQPSGSYLKYEQYF.

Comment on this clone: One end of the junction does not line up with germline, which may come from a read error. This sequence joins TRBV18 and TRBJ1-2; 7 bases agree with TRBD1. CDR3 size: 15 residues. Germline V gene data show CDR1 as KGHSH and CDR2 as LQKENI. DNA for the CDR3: TGTGCCAGCTCACCACCGGAGGCCAGGGGGGTTCTTCGATCCTTC. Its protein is CASSPPEARGVLRSF. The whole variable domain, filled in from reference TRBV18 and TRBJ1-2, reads NAGVMQNPRHLVRRRGQEARLRCSPMKGHSHVYWYRQLPEEGLKFMVYLQKENIIDESGMPKERFSAEFPKEGPSILRIQQVVRGDSAAYFCASSPPEARGVLRSFGSGTRLTVV.

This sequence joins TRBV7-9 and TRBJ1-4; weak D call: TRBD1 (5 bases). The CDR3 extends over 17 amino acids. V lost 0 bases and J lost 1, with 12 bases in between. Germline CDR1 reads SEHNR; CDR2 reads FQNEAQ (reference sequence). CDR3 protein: CASSLAISRETNEKLFF. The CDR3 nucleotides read TGTGCCAGCAGCTTAGCGATCAGCAGGGAAACTAATGAAAAACTGTTTTTT.

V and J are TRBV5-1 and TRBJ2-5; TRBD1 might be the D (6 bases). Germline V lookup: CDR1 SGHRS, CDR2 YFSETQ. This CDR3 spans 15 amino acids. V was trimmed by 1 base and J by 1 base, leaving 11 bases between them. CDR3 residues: CASSLTGTVQETQYF. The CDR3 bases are TGCGCCAGCAGCTTGACAGGGACCGTCCAAGAGACCCAGTACTTC.

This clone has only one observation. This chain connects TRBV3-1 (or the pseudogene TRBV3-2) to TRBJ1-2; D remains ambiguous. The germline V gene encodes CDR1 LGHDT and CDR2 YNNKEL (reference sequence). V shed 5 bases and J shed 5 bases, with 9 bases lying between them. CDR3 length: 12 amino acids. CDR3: CASSSVRYGYTF. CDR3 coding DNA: TGTGCCAGCAGCTCCGTGAGGTATGGCTACACCTTC.

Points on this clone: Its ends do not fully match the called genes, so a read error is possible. The CDR3 DNA sequence: TGTGCTAGCAGCTTAGACGATGGGGAGCAGTACTTC. Its protein product is CASSLDDGEQYF. This chain joins TRBV7-7 and TRBJ2-7; the D is unclear. This CDR3 spans 12 amino acids. Germline V gene sequence: CDR1 SSHAT, CDR2 FNYEAQ (reference sequence).

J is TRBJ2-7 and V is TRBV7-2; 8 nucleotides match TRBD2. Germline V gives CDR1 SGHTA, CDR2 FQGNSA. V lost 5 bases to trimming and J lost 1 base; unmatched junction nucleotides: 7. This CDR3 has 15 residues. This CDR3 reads CASSPREGGSYEQYF. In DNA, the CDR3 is TGTGCCAGCAGCCCCCGGGAGGGGGGATCCTACGAGCAGTACTTC.

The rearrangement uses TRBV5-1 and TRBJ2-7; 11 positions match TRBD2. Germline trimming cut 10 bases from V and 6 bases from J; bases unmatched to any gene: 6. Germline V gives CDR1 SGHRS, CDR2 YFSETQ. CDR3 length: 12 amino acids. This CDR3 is CALPGLAVEQYF. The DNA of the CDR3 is TGCGCCTTACCGGGACTAGCGGTCGAGCAGTACTTC.

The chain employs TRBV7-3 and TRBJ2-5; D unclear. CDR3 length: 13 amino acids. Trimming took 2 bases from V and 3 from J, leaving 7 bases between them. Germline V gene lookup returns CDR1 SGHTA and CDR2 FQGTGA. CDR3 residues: CASSLGAKETQYF. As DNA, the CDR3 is TGTGCCAGCAGCTTAGGTGCAAAAGAGACCCAGTACTTC. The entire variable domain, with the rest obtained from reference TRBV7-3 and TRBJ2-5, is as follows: GAGVSQTPSNKVTEKGKYVELRCDPISGHTALYWYRQSLGQGPEFLIYFQGTGAADDSGLPNDRFFAVRPEGSVSTLKIQRTERGDSAVYLCASSLGAKETQYFGPGTRLLVL.

CDR3 region: CASSFNAHEKLFF. The CDR3 DNA follows: TGTGCCAGCAGTTTCAATGCCCATGAAAAACTGTTTTTT. V usage is TRBV28 and J usage is TRBJ1-4; D unclear. Germline CDR1 reads MDHEN; CDR2 reads SYDVKM. Trimming removed 3 bases from V and 6 bases from J, with 8 bases in between. The CDR3 is 13 amino acids.

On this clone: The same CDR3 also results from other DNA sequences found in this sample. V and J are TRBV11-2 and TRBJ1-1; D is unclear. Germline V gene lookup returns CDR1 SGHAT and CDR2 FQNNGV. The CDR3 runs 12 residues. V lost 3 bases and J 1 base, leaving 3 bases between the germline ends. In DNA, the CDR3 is TGTGCCAGCAGCTTTCCGAACACTGAAGCTTTCTTT. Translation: CASSFPNTEAFF.

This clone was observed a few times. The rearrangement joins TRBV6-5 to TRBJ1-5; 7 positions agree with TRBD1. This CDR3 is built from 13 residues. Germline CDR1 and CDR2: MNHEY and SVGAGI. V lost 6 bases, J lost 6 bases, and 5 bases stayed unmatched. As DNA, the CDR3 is TGTGCCAGCAGGGCCGGGGACAGTCAGCCCCAGCATTTT. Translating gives CASRAGDSQPQHF.

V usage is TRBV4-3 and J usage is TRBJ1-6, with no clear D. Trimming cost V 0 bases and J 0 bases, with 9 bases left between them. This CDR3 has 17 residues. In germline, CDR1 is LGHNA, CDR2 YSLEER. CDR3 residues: CASSQDGRSSYNSPLHF. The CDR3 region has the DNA TGCGCCAGCAGCCAAGATGGCCGAAGCTCCTATAATTCACCCCTCCACTTT.

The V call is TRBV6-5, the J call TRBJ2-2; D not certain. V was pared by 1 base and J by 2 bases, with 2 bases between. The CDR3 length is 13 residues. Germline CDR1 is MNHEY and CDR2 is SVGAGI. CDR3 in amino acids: CASSYFNTGELFF. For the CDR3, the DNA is TGTGCCAGCAGTTACTTTAACACCGGGGAGCTGTTTTTT.

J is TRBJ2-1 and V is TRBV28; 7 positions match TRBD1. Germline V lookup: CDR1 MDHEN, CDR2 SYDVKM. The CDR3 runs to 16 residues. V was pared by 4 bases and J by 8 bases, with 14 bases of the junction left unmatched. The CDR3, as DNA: TGTGCCAGCAGTTCGCCCCTCCAGGGGGTTTTCTATGAGCAGTTCTTC. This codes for CASSSPLQGVFYEQFF.

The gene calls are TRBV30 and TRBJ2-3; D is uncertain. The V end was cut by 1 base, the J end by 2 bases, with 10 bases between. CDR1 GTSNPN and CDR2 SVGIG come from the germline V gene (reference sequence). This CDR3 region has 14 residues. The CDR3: CAWSDGAATDTQYF. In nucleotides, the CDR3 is TGTGCCTGGAGTGATGGCGCCGCCACAGATACGCAGTATTTT. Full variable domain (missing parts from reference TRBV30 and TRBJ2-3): SQTIHQWPATLVQPVGSPLSLECTVEGTSNPNLYWYRQAAGRGLQLLFYSVGIGQISSEVPQNLSASRPQDRQFILSSKKLLLSDSGFYLCAWSDGAATDTQYFGPGTRLTVL.

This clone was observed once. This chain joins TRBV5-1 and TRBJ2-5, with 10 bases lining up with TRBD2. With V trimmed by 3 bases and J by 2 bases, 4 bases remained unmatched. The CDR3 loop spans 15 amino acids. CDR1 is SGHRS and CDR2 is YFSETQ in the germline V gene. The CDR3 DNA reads TGCGCCAGCAGCTCATTAGCGGGAGGACAAGAGACCCAGTACTTC. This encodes CASSSLAGGQETQYF.

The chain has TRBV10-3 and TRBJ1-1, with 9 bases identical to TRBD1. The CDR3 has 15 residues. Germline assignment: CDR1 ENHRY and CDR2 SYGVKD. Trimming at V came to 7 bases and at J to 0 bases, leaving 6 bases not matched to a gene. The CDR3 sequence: CAITKTGGLNTEAFF. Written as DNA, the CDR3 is TGTGCCATCACGAAGACAGGGGGTCTGAACACTGAAGCTTTCTTT.

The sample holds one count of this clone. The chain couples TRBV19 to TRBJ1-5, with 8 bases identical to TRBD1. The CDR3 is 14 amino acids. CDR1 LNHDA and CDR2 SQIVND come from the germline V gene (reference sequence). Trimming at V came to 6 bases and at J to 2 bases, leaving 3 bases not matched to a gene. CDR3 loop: CASRMTGGNQPQHF. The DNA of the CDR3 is TGTGCCAGTAGGATGACAGGGGGCAATCAGCCCCAGCATTTT. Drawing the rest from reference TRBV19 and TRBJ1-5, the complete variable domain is DGGITQSPKYLFRKEGQNVTLSCEQNLNHDAMYWYRQDPGQGLRLIYYSQIVNDFQKGDIAEGYSVSREKKESFPLTVTSAQKNPTAFYLCASRMTGGNQPQHFGDGTRLSIL.

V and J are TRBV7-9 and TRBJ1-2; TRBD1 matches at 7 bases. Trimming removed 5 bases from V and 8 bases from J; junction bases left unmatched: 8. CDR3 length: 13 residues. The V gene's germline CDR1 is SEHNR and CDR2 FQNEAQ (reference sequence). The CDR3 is CASSKQDRDGYTF. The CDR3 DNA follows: TGTGCCAGCAGCAAACAAGACAGGGACGGCTACACCTTC.

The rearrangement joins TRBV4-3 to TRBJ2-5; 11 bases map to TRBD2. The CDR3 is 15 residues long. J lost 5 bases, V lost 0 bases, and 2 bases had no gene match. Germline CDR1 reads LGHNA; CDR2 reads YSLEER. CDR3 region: CASSQDLAGGETQYF. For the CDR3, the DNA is TGCGCCAGCAGCCAAGATCTAGCGGGAGGTGAGACCCAGTACTTC.

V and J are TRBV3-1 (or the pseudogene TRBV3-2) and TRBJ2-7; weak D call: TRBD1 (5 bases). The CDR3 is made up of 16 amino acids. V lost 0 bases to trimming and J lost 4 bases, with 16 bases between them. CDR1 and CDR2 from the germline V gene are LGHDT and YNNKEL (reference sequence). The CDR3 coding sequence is TGTGCCAGCAGCCAAGAAGTAGGGGCCCTTTGGTACGAGCAGTACTTC. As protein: CASSQEVGALWYEQYF.

This chain's CDR3 is CASSEEGVTWLGTF. CDR3 sequence (DNA): TGTGCCAGTAGTGAAGAGGGAGTAACCTGGCTTGGCACCTTC. This rearrangement joins TRBV19 to TRBJ1-2; D not resolved. The CDR3 is 14 amino acids. Trimming pared 5 bases from V and 13 bases from J, leaving 23 bases between. CDR1 LNHDA and CDR2 SQIVND come from the germline V gene (reference sequence).

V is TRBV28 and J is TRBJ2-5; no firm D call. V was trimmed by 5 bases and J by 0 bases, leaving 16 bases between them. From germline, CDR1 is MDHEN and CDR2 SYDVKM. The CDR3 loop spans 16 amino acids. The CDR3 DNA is TGTGCCAGCAGTGGGGTGGGTAGGGAATACCAAGAGACCCAGTACTTC. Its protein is CASSGVGREYQETQYF. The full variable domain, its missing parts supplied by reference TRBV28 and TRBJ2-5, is DVKVTQSSRYLVKRTGEKVFLECVQDMDHENMFWYRQDPGLGLRLIYFSYDVKMKEKGDIPEGYSVSREKKERFSLILESASTNQTSMYLCASSGVGREYQETQYFGPGTRLLVL.

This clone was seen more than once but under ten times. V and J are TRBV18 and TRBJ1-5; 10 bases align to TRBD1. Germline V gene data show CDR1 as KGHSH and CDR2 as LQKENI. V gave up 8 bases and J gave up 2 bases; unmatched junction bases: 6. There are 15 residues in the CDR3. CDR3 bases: TGTGCCAGCGCCCCTGGGACAGGGGGCAATCAGCCCCAGCATTTT. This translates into CASAPGTGGNQPQHF.

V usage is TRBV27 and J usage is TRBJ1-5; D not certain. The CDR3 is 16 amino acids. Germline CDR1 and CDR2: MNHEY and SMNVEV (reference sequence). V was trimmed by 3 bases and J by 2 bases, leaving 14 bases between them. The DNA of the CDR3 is TGTGCCAGCAGTTTTAAAAGGGCGGATGGCAATCAGCCCCAGCATTTT. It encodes CASSFKRADGNQPQHF.

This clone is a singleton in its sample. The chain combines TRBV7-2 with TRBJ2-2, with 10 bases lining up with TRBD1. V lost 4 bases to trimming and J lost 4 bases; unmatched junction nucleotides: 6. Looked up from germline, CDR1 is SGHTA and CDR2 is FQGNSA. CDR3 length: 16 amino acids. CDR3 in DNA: TGTGCCAGCAGCTCCCGACAGGGGGCCTTCACCGGGGAGCTGTTTTTT. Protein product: CASSSRQGAFTGELFF.

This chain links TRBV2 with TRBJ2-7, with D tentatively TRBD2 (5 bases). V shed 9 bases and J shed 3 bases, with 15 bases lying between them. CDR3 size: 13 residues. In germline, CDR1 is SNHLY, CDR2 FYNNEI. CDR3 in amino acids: CASGRRDDYEQYF. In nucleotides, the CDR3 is TGTGCCAGTGGGAGACGAGATGACTACGAGCAGTACTTC.